This T cell receptor beta chain was sequenced for a study of STAT3 mutations in large granular lymphocyte leukemia. The CDR3 covers 10 residues. In germline, CDR1 is DFQATT, CDR2 SNEGSKA (reference sequence). V was cut by 8 bases and J by 5 bases, with 9 bases left in between. Assay used: immunoSEQ multiplex PCR; TCRdb lists only in-frame clones, some missing. The sample yields fewer than 8,500 clones, around 92% seen once. In its sample, this clone was seen once. What it recognizes is unknown. General study results and limits: In T-cell large granular lymphocyte leukemia, about half of patients showed multiple immunodominant subclonotypes.

The V and J genes are TRBV20-1 and TRBJ2-5; D is undetermined. This clonotype originated in a man aged 50 to 60 with T-cell large granular lymphocyte leukemia. Some clones in this sample may be carry-over from other donors' samples. The source material was peripheral blood mononuclear cells. CDR3 amino acids: CSPTRETQYF. Here the CDR3 DNA reads TGCAGTCCTACCAGGGAGACCCAGTACTTC.